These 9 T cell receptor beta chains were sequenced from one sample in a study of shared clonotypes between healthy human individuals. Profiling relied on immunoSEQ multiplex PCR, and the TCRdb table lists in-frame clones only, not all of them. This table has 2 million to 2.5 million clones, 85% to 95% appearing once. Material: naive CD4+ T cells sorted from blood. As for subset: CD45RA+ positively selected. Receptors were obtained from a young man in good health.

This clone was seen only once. The CDR3 protein is CASSSDRFGEQYF. CDR3 sequence (DNA): TGTGCCAGCAGTTCCGACAGGTTCGGCGAGCAGTACTTC. This chain uses TRBV6-6 with TRBJ2-7; possibly TRBD1 for D (6 bases). There are 13 residues in the CDR3. Germline values: CDR1 MNHNY, CDR2 SVGAGI (reference sequence). V gave up 4 bases and J gave up 6 bases, with 13 bases separating them.

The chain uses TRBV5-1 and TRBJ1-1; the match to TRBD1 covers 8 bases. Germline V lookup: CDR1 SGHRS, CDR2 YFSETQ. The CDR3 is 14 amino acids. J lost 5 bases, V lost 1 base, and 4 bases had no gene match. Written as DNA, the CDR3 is TGCGCCAGCAGCTTGTGGCAGGGGGCAACTGAAGCTTTCTTT. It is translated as CASSLWQGATEAFF.

CDR3 protein: CASSLRGTDAQAFF. The CDR3 DNA reads TGTGCCAGCAGCTTAAGAGGGACCGACGCTCAAGCTTTCTTT. This chain links TRBV7-2 with TRBJ1-1; weak D call: TRBD1 (5 bases). CDR3 length: 14 amino acids. The V end lost 2 bases, the J end lost 9 bases, and 16 bases lay between the germline ends. CDR1 is SGHTA and CDR2 is FQGNSA in the germline V gene.

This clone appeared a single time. CDR3 bases: TGTGCCAGCAGCTTGGGGGGACCCCTCCACTTT. It encodes CASSLGGPLHF. V and J are TRBV5-6 and TRBJ1-6; no reliable D call. Germline V CDR1 and CDR2: SGHDT, YYEEEE. V dropped 0 bases and J dropped 12 bases, with 4 bases sitting between them. This CDR3 is built from 11 residues.

The CDR3 loop reads CASSRDRYYGYTF. Here the CDR3 DNA reads TGTGCCAGCAGCCGCGACAGATACTATGGCTACACCTTC. V usage is TRBV6-6 and J usage is TRBJ1-2, with D possibly matching TRBD1 (5 bases). Germline V CDR1 and CDR2: MNHNY, SVGAGI (reference sequence). The V gene lost 6 bases and the J gene lost 3 bases, with 11 bases spanning the gap. The CDR3 covers 13 residues.

This CDR3 is CASSQLGAGDEQFF. CDR3 bases: TGCGCCAGCAGCCAACTGGGGGCTGGGGATGAGCAGTTCTTC. The chain has TRBV4-1 and TRBJ2-1; weak D call: TRBD1 (6 bases). CDR1 MGHRA and CDR2 YSYEKL come from the germline V gene. The CDR3 loop spans 14 amino acids. V was clipped by 2 bases and J by 8 bases, with 13 bases between them.

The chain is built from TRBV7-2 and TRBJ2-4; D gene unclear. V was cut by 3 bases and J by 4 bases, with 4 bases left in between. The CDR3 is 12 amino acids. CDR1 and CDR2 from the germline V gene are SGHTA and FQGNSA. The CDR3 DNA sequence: TGTGCCAGCAGCTTGTTGAAAAACATTCAGTACTTC. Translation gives CASSLLKNIQYF.

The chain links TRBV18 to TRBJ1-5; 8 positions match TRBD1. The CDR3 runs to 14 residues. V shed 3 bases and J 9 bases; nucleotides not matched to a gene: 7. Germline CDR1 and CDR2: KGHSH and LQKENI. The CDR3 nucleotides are TGTGCCAGCTCACCGGGACAGGTCGTATGGCCCCAGCATTTT. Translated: CASSPGQVVWPQHF.

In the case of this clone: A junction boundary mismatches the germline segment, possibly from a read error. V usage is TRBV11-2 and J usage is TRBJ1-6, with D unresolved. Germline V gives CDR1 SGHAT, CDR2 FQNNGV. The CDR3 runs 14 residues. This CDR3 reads CASRIGPLNSSLHF. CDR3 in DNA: TGTGCCAGCAGGATCGGCCCATTAAATTCATCCCTCCACTTT. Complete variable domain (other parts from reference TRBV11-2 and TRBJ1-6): EAGVAQSPRYKIIEKRQSVAFWCNPISGHATLYWYQQILGQGPKLLIQFQNNGVVDDSQLPKDRFSAERLKGVDSTLKIQPAKLEDSAVYLCASRIGPLNSSLHFGNGTRLTVT.